What follows are 21 T cell receptor beta chains derived from one specimen sequenced in a study of blood T cell repertoires in COVID-19. Only in-frame clones appear in the TCRdb table, and some are missing; sequencing was by immunoSEQ multiplex PCR. The sample has 120,000 to 150,000 clones, roughly nine tenths seen once. The material sequenced was peripheral blood. The receptor source for this set is a human donor in a cohort sampled during active COVID-19.

CDR3 residues: CASSPGQGRYEQYF. For the CDR3, the DNA is TGCGCCAGCAGCCCGGGACAGGGGAGGTACGAGCAGTACTTC. The chain links TRBV5-1 to TRBJ2-7; 10 nucleotides align to TRBD1. V gave up 4 bases and J gave up 4 bases; unmatched junction bases: 5. Looked up from germline, CDR1 is SGHRS and CDR2 is YFSETQ. This CDR3 comprises 14 residues.

The chain links TRBV29-1 to TRBJ1-2; no firm D call. The V and J ends lost 3 bases and 1 base respectively, with 9 bases between them. Germline lookup yields CDR1 SQVTM and CDR2 ANQGSEA. The length of the CDR3 is 13 residues. CDR3 nucleotide sequence: TGCAGCGTTGAGTCCACAGTTAACTATGGCTACACCTTC. It codes for CSVESTVNYGYTF. Combining the CDR3 with reference TRBV29-1 and TRBJ1-2 gives the whole variable domain SAVISQKPSRDICQRGTSLTIQCQVDSQVTMMFWYRQQPGQSLTLIATANQGSEATYESGFVIDKFPISRPNLTFSTLTVSNMSPEDSSIYLCSVESTVNYGYTFGSGTRLTVV.

This chain connects TRBV9 to TRBJ1-3; possibly TRBD1 for D (6 bases). Germline V lookup: CDR1 SGDLS, CDR2 YYNGEE. This CDR3 is built from 15 residues. V lost 0 bases and J lost 2, with 9 bases in between. The CDR3 loop is CASSVEGTPGNTIYF. The CDR3 bases are TGTGCCAGCAGCGTAGAAGGGACACCTGGAAACACCATATATTTT. The variable domain in full, completed from reference TRBV9 and TRBJ1-3, reads DSGVTQTPKHLITATGQRVTLRCSPRSGDLSVYWYQQSLDQGLQFLIQYYNGEERAKGNILERFSAQQFPDLHSELNLSSLELGDSALYFCASSVEGTPGNTIYFGEGSWLTVV.

V usage is TRBV13 and J usage is TRBJ2-3; the D gene is possibly TRBD1 (5 bases). Germline values: CDR1 PRHDT, CDR2 FYEKMQ (reference sequence). Deletions cut 4 bases from V and 2 bases from J, with 22 bases between. The CDR3 is made up of 18 amino acids. The CDR3 region has the DNA TGTGCCAGCAGCTCCTCCCGTCTTATCGCTGGACACACAGATACGCAGTATTTT. This encodes CASSSSRLIAGHTDTQYF.

The chain is built from TRBV4-2 and TRBJ2-2; TRBD2 aligns across 8 bases. The CDR3 length is 16 residues. V gave up 1 base and J gave up 1 base; unmatched junction bases: 2. CDR1 and CDR2 (germline): LGHNA, YNFKEQ. The CDR3 spells CASSQVAGLNTGELFF. CDR3 nucleotide sequence: TGTGCCAGCAGCCAAGTAGCGGGGCTGAACACCGGGGAGCTGTTTTTT.

This chain connects TRBV6-5 to TRBJ2-7; TRBD1 matches 7 bases. CDR3 size: 14 residues. The germline gives CDR1 MNHEY, CDR2 SVGAGI. After removal of 6 bases from V and 4 bases from J, the junction contained 9 bases not matched to a gene. Written as DNA, the CDR3 is TGTGCCAGCAGCCTCGGGACAGCCGTTTACGAGCAGTACTTC. It specifies CASSLGTAVYEQYF.

This rearrangement joins TRBV2 to TRBJ1-5; no reliable D call. Germline CDR1 reads SNHLY; CDR2 reads FYNNEI. The CDR3 sequence is 15 residues long. V was pared by 2 bases and J by 4 bases, with 12 bases between. DNA for the CDR3: TGTGCCAGCAGTGAAATCACAGCCACTAATCAGCCCCAGCATTTT. Encoded protein: CASSEITATNQPQHF.

This clone occurred a few times. The chain is built from TRBV6-1 and TRBJ1-2; 10 bases are shared with TRBD1. The CDR3 is made up of 15 amino acids. The germline V gene encodes CDR1 MNHNS and CDR2 SASEGT. V gave up 3 bases and J gave up 3 bases; unmatched junction bases: 4. The CDR3 DNA sequence: TGTGCCAGCAGTGACCCTGGACAGGGGGACTATGGCTACACCTTC. Its translation is CASSDPGQGDYGYTF.

The chain employs TRBV19 and TRBJ1-5; D possibly corresponds to TRBD1 (6 bases). CDR1 and CDR2 from the germline V gene are LNHDA and SQIVND (reference sequence). The CDR3 has 15 residues. Trimming shortened V by 5 bases and J by 2 bases, and 13 bases separated the two germline ends. The CDR3 DNA sequence: TGTGCCAGTAGTTGGACAGACGGAGGCAATCAGCCCCAGCATTTT. Protein sequence: CASSWTDGGNQPQHF.

The chain joins TRBV10-3 to TRBJ2-2, with unresolved D. This CDR3 has 14 amino acids. Per the germline V gene, CDR1 is ENHRY and CDR2 is SYGVKD. V lost 2 bases to trimming and J lost 3 bases, with 7 bases between them. This chain's CDR3 is CAISEARHTGELFF. The CDR3 DNA is TGTGCCATCAGTGAGGCCAGGCACACCGGGGAGCTGTTTTTT.

J is TRBJ2-3 and V is TRBV5-4, with TRBD2 matching over 12 bases. The CDR3 extends over 16 amino acids. V shed 5 bases, J shed 2 bases, and the junction held 6 bases outside the gene matches. Germline assignment: CDR1 SGHNT and CDR2 YYREEE (reference sequence). CDR3 coding DNA: TGTGCCAGCAGGATTGGACTAGCGGGGACCACAGATACGCAGTATTTT. Translation: CASRIGLAGTTDTQYF.

This rearrangement joins TRBV3-1 (or the pseudogene TRBV3-2) to TRBJ2-5, with 8 bases fitting TRBD2. Germline CDR1 reads LGHDT; CDR2 reads YNNKEL (reference sequence). This CDR3 region has 15 residues. The junction had 5 bases not matched to a gene; V was cut back by 0 bases and J by 5 bases. The DNA for the CDR3 is TGTGCCAGCAGCCAAGACGGGGGGGGTGCGGAGACCCAGTACTTC. Translation gives CASSQDGGGAETQYF.

This clone was observed a single time. The genes are TRBV7-7 and TRBJ2-1; the match to TRBD1 covers 8 bases. Unmatched junction bases numbered 2, after V lost 1 base and J lost 0 bases. This CDR3 has 16 amino acids. CDR1 and CDR2 (germline): SSHAT, FNYEAQ (reference sequence). CDR3 nucleotides: TGTGCCAGCAGCTTAGACGACAGGGGCTCCTACAATGAGCAGTTCTTC. Protein product: CASSLDDRGSYNEQFF.

V usage is TRBV3-1 (or the pseudogene TRBV3-2) and J usage is TRBJ2-5; 8 bases map to TRBD2. V lost 4 bases and J lost 4; bases outside the gene matches: 8. Germline CDR1 LGHDT, CDR2 YNNKEL (reference sequence). The CDR3 extends over 15 amino acids. Written as DNA, the CDR3 is TGTGCCAGCAGCCCGGGACTAGTCCGCACAGAGACCCAGTACTTC. Translated: CASSPGLVRTETQYF.

V is TRBV19 and J is TRBJ1-2; the D is unclear. The CDR3 runs to 14 residues. Trimming left V 0 bases short and J 4 bases short, with 9 bases between. Germline CDR1 reads LNHDA; CDR2 reads SQIVND (reference sequence). The CDR3 DNA reads as TGTGCCAGTAGTATAGATCGAACAGTCTATGGCTACACCTTC. It codes for CASSIDRTVYGYTF. Variable domain in full (rest from reference TRBV19 and TRBJ1-2): DGGITQSPKYLFRKEGQNVTLSCEQNLNHDAMYWYRQDPGQGLRLIYYSQIVNDFQKGDIAEGYSVSREKKESFPLTVTSAQKNPTAFYLCASSIDRTVYGYTFGSGTRLTVV.

The rearrangement uses TRBV10-2 and TRBJ1-1; 7 positions match TRBD1. V dropped 2 bases and J dropped 4; count of bases not matched to a gene: 7. Germline-derived CDR1 and CDR2 are WSHSY and SAAADI. The CDR3 is 15 amino acids. CDR3 region: CASSERAGGGTEAFF. CDR3 nucleotide sequence: TGCGCCAGCAGTGAGAGGGCAGGGGGAGGCACTGAAGCTTTCTTT.

V gene TRBV10-3 combines with J gene TRBJ2-7; the match to TRBD2 covers 10 bases. Trimming at V came to 5 bases and at J to 3 bases, leaving 4 bases not matched to a gene. The CDR3 spans 14 residues. Germline CDR1 and CDR2: ENHRY and SYGVKD. CDR3 bases: TGTGCCATCAGTTCTAGCGGGGGACTCTACGAGCAGTACTTC. This translates into CAISSSGGLYEQYF.

This chain links TRBV28 with TRBJ2-3; tentatively, D is TRBD1 (5 bases). This CDR3 contains 16 residues. Germline V gives CDR1 MDHEN, CDR2 SYDVKM. V was trimmed by 3 bases and J by 5 bases, leaving 18 bases between them. CDR3 region: CASSLASSRGRDTQYF. Here the CDR3 DNA reads TGTGCCAGCAGTTTGGCGAGCTCAAGGGGCAGAGATACGCAGTATTTT.

The chain is built from TRBV5-1 and TRBJ1-6, with D maybe TRBD1 (5 bases). The CDR3 has 16 amino acids. Deletions cut 4 bases from V and 7 bases from J, with 18 bases between. The germline CDR1 and CDR2 sequences are SGHRS and YFSETQ. CDR3 sequence reads: CASSPVPGLPNSPLHF. CDR3 coding DNA: TGCGCCAGCAGCCCAGTGCCGGGACTTCCGAATTCACCCCTCCACTTT.

The chain recombines TRBV29-1 with TRBJ2-7, with 11 bases aligning to TRBD1. The V and J ends lost 6 bases and 3 bases, in that order; junction bases with no gene match: 16. This CDR3 is 17 amino acids long. Per the germline V gene, CDR1 is SQVTM and CDR2 is ANQGSEA. DNA for the CDR3: TGCAGCGTGTACCGTTGGGCTGACGGGACAGGGGGCTACGAGCAGTACTTC. Translating it yields CSVYRWADGTGGYEQYF.

The rearrangement joins TRBV30 to TRBJ1-2; 10 nucleotides match TRBD1. The trim removed 3 bases at V and 6 bases at J, leaving 4 bases unmatched. The CDR3 consists of 13 residues. CDR1 is GTSNPN and CDR2 is SVGIG in the germline V gene (reference sequence). CDR3 coding DNA: TGTGCCTGGAGCCCGACAGGGGGCGATGGCTACACCTTC. Its translation is CAWSPTGGDGYTF.